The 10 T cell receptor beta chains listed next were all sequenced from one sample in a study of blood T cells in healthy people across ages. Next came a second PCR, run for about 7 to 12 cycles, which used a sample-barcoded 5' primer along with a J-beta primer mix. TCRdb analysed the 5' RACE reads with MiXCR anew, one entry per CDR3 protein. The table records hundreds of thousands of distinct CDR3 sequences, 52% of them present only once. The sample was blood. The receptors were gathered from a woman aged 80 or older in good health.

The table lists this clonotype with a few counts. The CDR3: CASSQDGSHGELFF. CDR3 bases: TGCGCCAGCAGCCAAGACGGTTCCCACGGGGAGCTGTTTTTT. The V gene is TRBV4-1, the J gene TRBJ2-2; D is unclear. There are 14 residues in the CDR3. The V and J ends lost 0 bases and 7 bases respectively, with 9 bases between them. Germline V gene lookup returns CDR1 MGHRA and CDR2 YSYEKL.

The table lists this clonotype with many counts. CDR3 in amino acids: CSAWLNTEAFF. The CDR3 DNA reads as TGCAGTGCTTGGTTGAACACTGAAGCTTTCTTT. The chain joins TRBV20-1 to TRBJ1-1; D remains unclear. This CDR3 comprises 11 residues. CDR1 is DFQATT and CDR2 is SNEGSKA in the germline V gene (reference sequence). V lost 5 bases to trimming and J lost 0 bases, with 4 bases between them.

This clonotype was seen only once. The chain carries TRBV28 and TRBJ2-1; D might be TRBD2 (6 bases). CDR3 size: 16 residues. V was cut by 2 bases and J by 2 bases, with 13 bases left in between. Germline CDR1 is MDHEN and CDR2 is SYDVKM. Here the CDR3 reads CASSLRFSGTYNEQFF. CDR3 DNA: TGTGCCAGCAGTTTACGGTTTAGCGGTACCTACAATGAGCAGTTCTTC.

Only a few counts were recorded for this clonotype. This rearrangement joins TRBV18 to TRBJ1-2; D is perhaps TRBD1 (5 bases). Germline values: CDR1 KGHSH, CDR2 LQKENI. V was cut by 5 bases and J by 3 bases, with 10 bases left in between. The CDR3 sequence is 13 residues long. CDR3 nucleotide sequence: TGTGCCAGCTCATCGATGGGGGACTATGGCTACACCTTC. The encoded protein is CASSSMGDYGYTF.

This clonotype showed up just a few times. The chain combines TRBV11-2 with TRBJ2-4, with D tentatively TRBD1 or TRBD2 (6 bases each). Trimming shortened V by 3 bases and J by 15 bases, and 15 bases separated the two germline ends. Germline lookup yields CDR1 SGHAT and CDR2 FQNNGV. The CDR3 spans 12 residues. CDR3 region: CASSFAGQVPYF. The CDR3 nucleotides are TGTGCCAGCAGCTTCGCGGGACAAGTACCGTACTTC.

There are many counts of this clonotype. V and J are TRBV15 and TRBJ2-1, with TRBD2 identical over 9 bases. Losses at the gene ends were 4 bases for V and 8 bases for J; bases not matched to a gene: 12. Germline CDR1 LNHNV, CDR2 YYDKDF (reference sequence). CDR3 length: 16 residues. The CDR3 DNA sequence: TGTGCCACCAGCACCTATAGCGGGAGCTTCGTCGATGAGCAGTTCTTC. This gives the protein CATSTYSGSFVDEQFF.

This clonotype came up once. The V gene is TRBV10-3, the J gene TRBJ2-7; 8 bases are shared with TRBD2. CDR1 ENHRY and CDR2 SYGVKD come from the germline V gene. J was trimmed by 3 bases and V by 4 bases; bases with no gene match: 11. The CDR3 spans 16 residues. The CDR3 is CAISGSPGGGSYEQYF. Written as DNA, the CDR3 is TGTGCCATCAGTGGATCCCCCGGGGGGGGAAGCTACGAGCAGTACTTC.

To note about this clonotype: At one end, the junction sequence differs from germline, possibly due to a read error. The CDR3 DNA sequence: TGCAGTGCGCGAACCGGGACGCACTCCCACGAGCAGTACTTC. It specifies CSARTGTHSHEQYF. This chain joins TRBV20-1 and TRBJ2-7; D may be TRBD1 or TRBD2 (5 bases each). This CDR3 spans 14 amino acids. In germline, CDR1 is DFQATT, CDR2 SNEGSKA (reference sequence).

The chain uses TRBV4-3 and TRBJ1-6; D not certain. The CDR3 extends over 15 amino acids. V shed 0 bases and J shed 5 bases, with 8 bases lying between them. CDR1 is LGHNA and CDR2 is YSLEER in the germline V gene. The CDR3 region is CASSQELTDNSPLHF. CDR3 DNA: TGCGCCAGCAGCCAAGAGCTTACGGATAATTCACCCCTCCACTTT.

The chain's CDR3 is CASRPETDTQYF. The CDR3 nucleotides read TGTGCCAGCAGACCCGAAACAGATACGCAGTATTTT. V is TRBV2 and J is TRBJ2-3; D uncertain. This CDR3 has 12 amino acids. Trimming removed 6 bases at V and 3 bases at J, with 7 bases between. CDR1 is SNHLY and CDR2 is FYNNEI in the germline V gene. Full variable domain (missing parts from reference TRBV2 and TRBJ2-3): EPEVTQTPSHQVTQMGQEVILRCVPISNHLYFYWYRQILGQKVEFLVSFYNNEISEKSEIFDDQFSVERPDGSNFTLKIRSTKLEDSAMYFCASRPETDTQYFGPGTRLTVL.